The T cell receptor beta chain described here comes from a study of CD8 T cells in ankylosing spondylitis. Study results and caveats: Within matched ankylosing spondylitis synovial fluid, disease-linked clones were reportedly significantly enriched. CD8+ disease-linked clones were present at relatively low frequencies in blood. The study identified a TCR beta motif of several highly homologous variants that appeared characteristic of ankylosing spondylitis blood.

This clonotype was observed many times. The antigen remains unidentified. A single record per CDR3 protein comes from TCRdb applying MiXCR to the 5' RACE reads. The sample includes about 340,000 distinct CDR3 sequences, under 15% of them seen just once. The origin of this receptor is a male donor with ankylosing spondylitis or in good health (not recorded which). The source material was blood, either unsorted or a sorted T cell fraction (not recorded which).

The CDR3 here is CASSQGQNYGYTF. As DNA, the CDR3 is TGTGCCAGCAGCCAAGGGCAGAACTATGGCTACACCTTC. The rearrangement uses TRBV14 and TRBJ1-2; D gene unclear. CDR1 and CDR2 (germline): SGHDN, FVKESK. The CDR3 is made up of 13 amino acids. V lost 1 base, J lost 2 bases, and 5 bases lay in between.